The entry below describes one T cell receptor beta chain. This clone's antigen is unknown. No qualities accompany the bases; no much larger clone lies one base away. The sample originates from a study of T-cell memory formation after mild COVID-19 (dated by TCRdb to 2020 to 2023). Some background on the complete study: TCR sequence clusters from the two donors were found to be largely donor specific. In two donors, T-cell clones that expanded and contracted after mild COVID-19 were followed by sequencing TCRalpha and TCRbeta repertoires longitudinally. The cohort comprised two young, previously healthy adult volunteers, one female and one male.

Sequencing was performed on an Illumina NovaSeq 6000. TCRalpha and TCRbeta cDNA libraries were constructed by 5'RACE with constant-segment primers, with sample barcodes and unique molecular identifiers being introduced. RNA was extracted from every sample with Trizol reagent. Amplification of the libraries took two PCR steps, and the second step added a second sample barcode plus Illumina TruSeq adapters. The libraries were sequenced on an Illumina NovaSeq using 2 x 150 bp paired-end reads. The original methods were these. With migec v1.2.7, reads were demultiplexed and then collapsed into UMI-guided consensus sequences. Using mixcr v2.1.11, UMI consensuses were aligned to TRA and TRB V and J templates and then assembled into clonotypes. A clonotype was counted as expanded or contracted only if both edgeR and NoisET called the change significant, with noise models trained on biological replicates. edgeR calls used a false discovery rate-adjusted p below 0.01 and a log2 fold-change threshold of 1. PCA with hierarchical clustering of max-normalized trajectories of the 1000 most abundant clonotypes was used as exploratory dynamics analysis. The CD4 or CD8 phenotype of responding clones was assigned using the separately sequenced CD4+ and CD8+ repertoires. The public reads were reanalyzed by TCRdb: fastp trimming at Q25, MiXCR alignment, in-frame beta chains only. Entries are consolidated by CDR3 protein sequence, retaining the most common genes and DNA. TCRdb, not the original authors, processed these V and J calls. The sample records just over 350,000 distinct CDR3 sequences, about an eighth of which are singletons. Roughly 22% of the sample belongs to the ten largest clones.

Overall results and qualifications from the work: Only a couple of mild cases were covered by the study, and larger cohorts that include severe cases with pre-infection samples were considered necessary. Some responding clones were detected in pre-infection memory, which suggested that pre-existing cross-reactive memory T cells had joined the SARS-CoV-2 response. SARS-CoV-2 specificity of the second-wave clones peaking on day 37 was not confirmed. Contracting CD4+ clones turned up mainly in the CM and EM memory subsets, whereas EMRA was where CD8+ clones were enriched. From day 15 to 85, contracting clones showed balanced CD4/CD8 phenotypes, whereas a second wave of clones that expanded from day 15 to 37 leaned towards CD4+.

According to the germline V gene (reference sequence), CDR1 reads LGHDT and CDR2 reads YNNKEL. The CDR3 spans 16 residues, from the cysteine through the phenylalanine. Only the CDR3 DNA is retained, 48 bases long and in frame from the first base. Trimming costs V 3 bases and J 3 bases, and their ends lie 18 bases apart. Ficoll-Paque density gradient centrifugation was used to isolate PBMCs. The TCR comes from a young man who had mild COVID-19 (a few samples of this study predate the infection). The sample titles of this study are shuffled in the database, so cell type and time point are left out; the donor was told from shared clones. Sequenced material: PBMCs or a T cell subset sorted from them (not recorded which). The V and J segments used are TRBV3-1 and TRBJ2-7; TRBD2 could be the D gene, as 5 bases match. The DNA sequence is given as TGTGCCAGCAGCCAGGGAACGGGGTTCCTGCGCTACGAGCAGTACTTC. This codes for CASSQGTGFLRYEQYF.